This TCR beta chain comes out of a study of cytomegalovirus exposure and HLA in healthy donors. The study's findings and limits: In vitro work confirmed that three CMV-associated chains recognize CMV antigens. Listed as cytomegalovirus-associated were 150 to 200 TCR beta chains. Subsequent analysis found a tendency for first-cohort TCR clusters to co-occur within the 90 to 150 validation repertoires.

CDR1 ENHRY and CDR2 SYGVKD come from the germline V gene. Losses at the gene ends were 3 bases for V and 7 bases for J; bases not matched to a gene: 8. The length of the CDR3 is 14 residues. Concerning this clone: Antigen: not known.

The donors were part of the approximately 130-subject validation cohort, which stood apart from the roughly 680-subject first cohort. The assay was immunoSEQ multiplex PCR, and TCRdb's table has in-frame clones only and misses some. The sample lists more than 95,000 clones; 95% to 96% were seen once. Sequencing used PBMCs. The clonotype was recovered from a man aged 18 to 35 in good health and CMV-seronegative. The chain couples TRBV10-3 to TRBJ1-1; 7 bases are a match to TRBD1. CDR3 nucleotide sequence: TGTGCCATCAGTGATACTGGACAGGCGGTTGAAGCTTTCTTT. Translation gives CAISDTGQAVEAFF.